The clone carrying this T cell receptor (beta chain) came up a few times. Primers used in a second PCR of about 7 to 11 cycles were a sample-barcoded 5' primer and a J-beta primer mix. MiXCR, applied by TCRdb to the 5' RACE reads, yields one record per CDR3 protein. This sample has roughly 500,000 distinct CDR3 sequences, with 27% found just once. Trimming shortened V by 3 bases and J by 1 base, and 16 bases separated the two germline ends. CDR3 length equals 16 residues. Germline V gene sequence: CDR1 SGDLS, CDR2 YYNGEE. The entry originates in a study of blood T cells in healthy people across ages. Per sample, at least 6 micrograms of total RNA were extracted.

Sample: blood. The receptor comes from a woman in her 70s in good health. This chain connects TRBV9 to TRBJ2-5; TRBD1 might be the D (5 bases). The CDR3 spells CASSATGAVFQETQYF. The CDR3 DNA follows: TGTGCCAGCAGCGCAACAGGTGCTGTCTTCCAAGAGACCCAGTACTTC.